Presented here are 27 T cell receptor beta chains from one specimen sequenced in a study of shared clonotypes between healthy human individuals. Sequencing used immunoSEQ multiplex PCR; TCRdb keeps in-frame clones, though not all of them. In the table there are roughly 2.5 million clones, around nine tenths of which are singletons. The source material was naive CD4+ T cells sorted from blood. Subset described: CD45RA+ positively selected. The receptor set was obtained from a man aged 18 to 29 in good health.

The chain has TRBV2 and TRBJ1-4; D not resolved. The CDR3 loop spans 12 amino acids. Looked up from germline, CDR1 is SNHLY and CDR2 is FYNNEI. The V and J ends lost 7 bases and 4 bases respectively, with 7 bases between them. The CDR3 is CASTEFNEKLFF. The CDR3 DNA is TGTGCCAGCACGGAGTTTAATGAAAAACTGTTTTTT.

The J gene is TRBJ1-1, the V gene TRBV6-1, with a possible D match to TRBD1 (6 bases). V dropped 0 bases and J dropped 11 bases, with 10 bases sitting between them. The length of the CDR3 is 12 residues. Germline V CDR1 and CDR2: MNHNS, SASEGT. The CDR3 region is CASSEAQGRAFF. In DNA form, the CDR3 reads TGTGCCAGCAGTGAAGCGCAGGGGCGGGCTTTCTTT.

The chain employs TRBV25-1 and TRBJ2-5; tentatively, D is TRBD2 (6 bases). Germline CDR1 MGHDK, CDR2 SYGVNS. V lost 1 base and J lost 1, with 10 bases in between. The CDR3 contains 15 residues. The CDR3 bases are TGTGCCAGCAGTGAATCGGGAGCGGGCCAAGAGACCCAGTACTTC. Amino acids: CASSESGAGQETQYF.

The chain joins TRBV13 to TRBJ2-5; D ambiguous. Germline CDR1 reads PRHDT; CDR2 reads FYEKMQ (reference sequence). Trimming removed 1 base at V and 3 bases at J, with 9 bases between. The CDR3 sequence is 14 residues long. CDR3 DNA sequence: TGTGCCAGCAGCTTAGATCTGACGGAAGAGACCCAGTACTTC. Protein sequence: CASSLDLTEETQYF.

This clone was recorded once. This rearrangement joins TRBV7-2 to TRBJ2-1, with 11 bases identical to TRBD2. This CDR3 contains 14 residues. Germline V lookup: CDR1 SGHTA, CDR2 FQGNSA. Trimming took 5 bases from V and 4 from J; bases not matched to a gene: 1. Here the CDR3 DNA reads TGTGCCAGCAGCACTAGCGGGGGTTACAATGAGCAGTTCTTC. It translates to CASSTSGGYNEQFF.

The V call is TRBV27, the J call TRBJ2-1, with a weak D call TRBD1 (5 bases). Germline loops: CDR1 MNHEY, CDR2 SMNVEV (reference sequence). The CDR3 length is 14 residues. V shed 2 bases and J shed 5 bases, with 10 bases lying between them. CDR3 DNA sequence: TGTGCCAGCAGTTTAGCACAGGCGAACAATGAGCAGTTCTTC. Amino acids: CASSLAQANNEQFF.

This chain uses TRBV28 with TRBJ2-4; TRBD2 is a possible D gene (5 bases). Germline CDR1 MDHEN, CDR2 SYDVKM. V was trimmed by 3 bases and J by 0 bases, leaving 15 bases between them. The CDR3 is made up of 17 amino acids. The CDR3 DNA reads as TGTGCCAGCAGTTTGATTACTAAGCGGCTAGCCAAAAACATTCAGTACTTC. Protein product: CASSLITKRLAKNIQYF.

V and J are TRBV30 and TRBJ2-2; the D call may be TRBD1 or TRBD2 (5 bases each). The CDR3 has 14 amino acids. From germline, CDR1 is GTSNPN and CDR2 SVGIG (reference sequence). The V end lost 2 bases, the J end lost 4 bases, and 11 bases lay between the germline ends. CDR3 region: CAWSPGPTTGELFF. The CDR3 DNA reads as TGTGCCTGGAGTCCGGGGCCCACCACCGGGGAGCTGTTTTTT.

V usage is TRBV4-1 and J usage is TRBJ1-6; D uncertain. The CDR3 runs to 16 residues. Germline CDR1 and CDR2: MGHRA and YSYEKL. V lost 2 bases, J lost 7 bases, and 15 bases lay in between. The CDR3 is CASSQQLTLQNSPLHF. The CDR3 coding sequence is TGCGCCAGCAGCCAACAGTTAACACTTCAGAATTCACCCCTCCACTTT.

This rearrangement joins TRBV6-6 to TRBJ2-3; tentatively, D is TRBD2 (6 bases). This CDR3 spans 15 amino acids. Trimming took off 4 bases at V and 3 bases at J, with 14 bases between the two ends. CDR1 MNHNY and CDR2 SVGAGI come from the germline V gene (reference sequence). CDR3 nucleotide sequence: TGTGCCAGCAGTTTTTCCGGGAGCGCGACAGATACGCAGTATTTT. Its translation is CASSFSGSATDTQYF.

The chain employs TRBV12-5 and TRBJ1-1; 10 bases match TRBD1. J gave up 11 bases and V 8 bases, and 5 bases lay outside the gene matches. CDR1 is LGHNT and CDR2 is FRNRAP in the germline V gene. There are 11 residues in the CDR3. The DNA of the CDR3 is TGTGCTAGTTCTGGGGGACAGGGGGCTTTCTTT. Protein sequence: CASSGGQGAFF.

CDR3 bases: TGTGCCAGCAGCTTAGGACGAGGGAGGGGCTCCTATAATTCACCCCTCCACTTT. This gives the protein CASSLGRGRGSYNSPLHF. The chain has TRBV11-3 and TRBJ1-6; TRBD1 might be the D (5 bases). Looked up from germline, CDR1 is SGHNT and CDR2 is YENEEA. V was cut by 1 base and J by 0 bases, with 13 bases left in between. This CDR3 has 18 residues.

This clone was recorded only once. V is TRBV5-5 and J is TRBJ2-1, with TRBD2 as a possible D gene (6 bases). Deletions cut 4 bases from V and 9 bases from J, with 11 bases between. The CDR3 contains 12 residues. Germline lookup yields CDR1 SGHKS and CDR2 YYEKEE (reference sequence). As DNA, the CDR3 is TGTGCCAGCAGCCCCTGGGGAGGTGAGCAGTTCTTC. It yields the protein CASSPWGGEQFF.

The CDR3 nucleotides are TGTGCCAGCAGTGACTCGCCGGGGGCAGGGGCTGAAGCTTTCTTT. Protein product: CASSDSPGAGAEAFF. The chain carries TRBV6-4 and TRBJ1-1, with D possibly matching TRBD1 (6 bases). This CDR3 comprises 15 residues. Between the trimmed V and J ends, which lost 0 bases and 6 bases, there was a span of 14 bases. Germline V gives CDR1 MRHNA, CDR2 SNTAGT.

In this sample, this clone turned up once. The gene calls are TRBV19 and TRBJ2-1, with 7 bases fitting TRBD2. The CDR3 sequence is 13 residues long. CDR1 is LNHDA, CDR2 SQIVND, per germline (reference sequence). With V trimmed by 7 bases and J by 10 bases, 10 bases remained unmatched. The CDR3 sequence is CASIGGGGREQFF. Written as DNA, the CDR3 is TGTGCCAGTATTGGGGGGGGAGGTCGGGAGCAGTTCTTC.

This clone was counted once. This rearrangement joins TRBV10-3 to TRBJ2-5; maybe TRBD1 (6 bases). CDR1 is ENHRY, CDR2 SYGVKD, per germline. V lost 9 bases, J lost 1 base, and 12 bases lay in between. This CDR3 contains 13 residues. CDR3: CAIGQGPQETQYF. For the CDR3, the DNA is TGTGCCATTGGCCAGGGGCCCCAAGAGACCCAGTACTTC.

The V and J genes are TRBV5-4 and TRBJ1-2; D perhaps matches TRBD1 (6 bases). With 0 bases removed from V and 2 bases from J, the gap between germline ends came to 11 bases. CDR1 SGHNT and CDR2 YYREEE come from the germline V gene (reference sequence). The CDR3 is 15 amino acids. The CDR3 reads CASSLGQGRNYGYTF. The CDR3 nucleotides are TGTGCCAGCAGCTTGGGGCAGGGGCGCAACTATGGCTACACCTTC.

The chain uses TRBV15 and TRBJ1-4, with D possibly matching TRBD1 (6 bases). Germline V lookup: CDR1 LNHNV, CDR2 YYDKDF (reference sequence). Trimming pared 3 bases from V and 8 bases from J, leaving 16 bases between. The CDR3 runs to 15 residues. CDR3 protein: CATSSRQVAFEKLFF. The CDR3 coding sequence is TGTGCCACCAGCAGCCGACAGGTGGCTTTCGAAAAACTGTTTTTT.

As for this clone: The sample contains more than one DNA sequence encoding this CDR3. The genes are TRBV20-1 and TRBJ2-7; D possibly corresponds to TRBD2 (5 bases). The CDR3 has 11 residues. Trimming cost V 3 bases and J 3 bases, with 6 bases left between them. Germline CDR1 is DFQATT and CDR2 is SNEGSKA (reference sequence). As DNA, the CDR3 is TGCAGTGCTAGGGCGGGCTACGAGCAGTACTTC. This encodes CSARAGYEQYF.

A remark on this clone: Other DNA sequences in this specimen translate into the identical CDR3. DNA for the CDR3: TGCGCCAGCAGCGCCGCAGGGGTCTCTGGAAACACCATATATTTT. Translating gives CASSAAGVSGNTIYF. The J gene is TRBJ1-3, the V gene TRBV5-1, with D tentatively TRBD1 (6 bases). The CDR3 extends over 15 amino acids. Deletions cut 4 bases from V and 0 bases from J, with 11 bases between. Germline CDR1 reads SGHRS; CDR2 reads YFSETQ. Full variable domain (outside the CDR3, taken from reference TRBV5-1 and TRBJ1-3): KAGVTQTPRYLIKTRGQQVTLSCSPISGHRSVSWYQQTPGQGLQFLFEYFSETQRNKGNFPGRFSGRQFSNSRSEMNVSTLELGDSALYLCASSAAGVSGNTIYFGEGSWLTVV.

The CDR3 loop is CASSLGSGGAYEQFF. The CDR3 DNA reads TGTGCCAGCAGCTTAGGTAGCGGGGGGGCATATGAGCAGTTCTTC. The chain couples TRBV7-2 to TRBJ2-1; 11 bases agree with TRBD2. CDR3 length: 15 residues. V lost 1 base, J lost 8 bases, and 4 bases stayed unmatched. Germline CDR1 and CDR2: SGHTA and FQGNSA. Full variable domain (rest looked up from reference TRBV7-2 and TRBJ2-1): GAGVSQSPSNKVTEKGKDVELRCDPISGHTALYWYRQSLGQGLEFLIYFQGNSAPDKSGLPSDRFSAERTGGSVSTLTIQRTQQEDSAVYLCASSLGSGGAYEQFFGPGTRLTVL.

This clone showed up just once. The chain employs TRBV6-6 and TRBJ1-2, with TRBD1 as a possible D gene (5 bases). Germline CDR1 is MNHNY and CDR2 is SVGAGI (reference sequence). Deletions cut 2 bases from V and 5 bases from J, with 15 bases between. The CDR3 is 15 amino acids. The CDR3 coding sequence is TGTGCCAGCAGTTACCCCGACAGCAGGGCTTATGGCTACACCTTC. Translation gives CASSYPDSRAYGYTF.

The chain carries TRBV6-6 and TRBJ2-7, with D possibly being TRBD1 or TRBD2 (5 bases each). Trimming took 5 bases from V and 0 from J, leaving 8 bases between them. CDR1 and CDR2 (germline): MNHNY, SVGAGI (reference sequence). The CDR3 contains 13 residues. The CDR3 nucleotides are TGTGCCAGCAGTCCCGGGGCCTCCTACGAGCAGTACTTC. It is translated as CASSPGASYEQYF.

The rearrangement links TRBV4-1 to TRBJ2-6; tentatively, D is TRBD1 (5 bases). V was cut by 8 bases and J by 1 base, with 15 bases left in between. The CDR3 contains 16 residues. Germline CDR1 reads MGHRA; CDR2 reads YSYEKL. The CDR3, as DNA: TGCGCCAGCGCTGGACACGTCCCATCTGGGGCCAACGTCCTGACTTTC. This sequence encodes CASAGHVPSGANVLTF.

This clone was counted only a few times. The chain has TRBV10-3 and TRBJ1-1; D may be TRBD1 (5 bases). The germline V and J ends were trimmed by 7 bases and 2 bases, with 17 bases remaining between them. CDR1 is ENHRY and CDR2 is SYGVKD in the germline V gene. CDR3 length equals 15 residues. The CDR3 DNA reads as TGTGCCATCACCAGATTGAGGGACGGAAACACTGAAGCTTTCTTT. It specifies CAITRLRDGNTEAFF.

This clone was counted only a few times. The chain is built from TRBV20-1 and TRBJ1-1; no reliable D call. The V and J ends lost 7 bases and 1 base respectively, with 7 bases between them. The CDR3 length is 11 residues. Germline V gene data show CDR1 as DFQATT and CDR2 as SNEGSKA (reference sequence). The DNA of the CDR3 is TGCAGTGGCAGTGAGAACACTGAAGCTTTCTTT. It is translated as CSGSENTEAFF.

The CDR3 sequence is CATTSGSEQFF. The CDR3 DNA reads TGTGCCACGACTAGCGGGAGTGAGCAGTTCTTC. The chain recombines TRBV10-3 with TRBJ2-1, with 12 bases lining up with TRBD2. Germline V gene sequence: CDR1 ENHRY, CDR2 SYGVKD. CDR3 length: 11 residues. Trimming removed 10 bases from V and 9 bases from J; junction bases left unmatched: 1.